Presented here are 6 T cell receptor beta chains from one specimen sequenced in a study of T cell repertoires in cytomegalovirus infection. MiXCR was run by TCRdb on the reads, yielding one entry per CDR3 protein. Among approximately 100,000 distinct CDR3 sequences listed, roughly 40% were seen once. These TCRs are of unknown antigen specificity. The input for sequencing was CD8+ T cells from cultured PBMCs, taken from culture after CMV antigen stimulation. The receptor set was obtained from a human donor in good health (CMV status not recorded). Some clones in this sample may be carry-over from other donors' samples.

This sequence joins TRBV7-3 and TRBJ2-7; perhaps TRBD1 as D (7 bases). V was trimmed by 6 bases and J by 3 bases, leaving 12 bases between them. The CDR3 runs 13 residues. Germline values: CDR1 SGHTA, CDR2 FQGTGA. CDR3 in amino acids: CASRNRGGYEQYF. CDR3 bases: TGTGCCAGCAGAAACAGGGGAGGCTACGAGCAGTACTTC.

This clonotype showed up just a few times. DNA of the CDR3: TGTGCCAGCAGTGCAACTAGCGGGGGGGACACAGATACGCAGTATTTT. Its protein product is CASSATSGGDTDTQYF. The rearrangement uses TRBV6-1 and TRBJ2-3; 13 nucleotides agree with TRBD2. The CDR3 totals 16 residues. With 4 bases clipped from V and 2 bases from J, the junction kept 3 bases outside the gene matches. In germline, CDR1 is MNHNS, CDR2 SASEGT.

This chain joins TRBV7-1 and TRBJ1-1; D unresolved. TRBV7-1 is placed among ORFs of uncertain function. The CDR3 contains 11 residues. Trimming removed 5 bases from V and 8 bases from J, with 9 bases in between. The CDR3 protein is CASSQQEEAFF. CDR3 nucleotide sequence: TGTGCCAGCAGCCAGCAGGAAGAAGCTTTCTTT.

This chain links TRBV20-1 with TRBJ2-3, with 7 bases identical to TRBD1. The CDR3 loop spans 15 amino acids. CDR1 and CDR2 (germline): DFQATT, SNEGSKA (reference sequence). Losses at the gene ends were 2 bases for V and 3 bases for J; bases not matched to a gene: 8. This CDR3 reads CSARSTGARTDTQYF. The CDR3 coding sequence is TGCAGTGCTAGATCTACAGGGGCCCGTACAGATACGCAGTATTTT.

This clonotype was found many times. The chain carries TRBV23-1 and TRBJ2-7, with 11 bases matching TRBD2. TRBV23-1 is an open reading frame, and its role is uncertain. The CDR3 spans 15 residues. V shed 0 bases and J 3 bases; nucleotides not matched to a gene: 1. The CDR3 spells CASSQSTSGNYEQYF. Here the CDR3 DNA reads TGCGCCAGCAGTCAATCGACTAGCGGGAACTACGAGCAGTACTTC.

In this sample, this clonotype turned up many times. CDR3 protein: CASSLRGGSYSNYGYTF. In DNA form, the CDR3 reads TGTGCCAGCAGCTTGCGGGGCGGATCCTATTCTAACTATGGCTACACCTTC. The chain couples TRBV7-8 to TRBJ1-2; a weak D match, TRBD1 (5 bases). The V and J ends lost 3 bases and 0 bases respectively, with 17 bases between them. The germline gives CDR1 SGHVS, CDR2 FQNEAQ. This CDR3 is 17 amino acids long.